Detailed here is one T cell receptor (beta chain). The clone's antigen remains unknown. No much larger clonotype is one base removed from it; base qualities were not supplied. Sorted-subset TCR libraries were prepared from around 1 million sorted CD4+ or CD8+ T cells. PBMCs were separated from peripheral blood using Ficoll-Hypaque density gradient centrifugation and then cryopreserved in liquid nitrogen. The study also sequenced paired sorted CD4+ and CD8+ subsets from healthy controls, HAM/TSP patients and MS patients. This sample is drawn from a study of neurological immune-mediated disorders (dated by TCRdb to the late 2010s). Looking at the study overall: Using UMI-based sequencing, the study compared peripheral blood TCR-beta repertoires from patients with HTLV-I-associated myelopathy (HAM/TSP), patients with multiple sclerosis, and healthy controls. Longitudinal samples, technical triplicates and paired sorted CD4+ and CD8+ T-cell subsets, alongside PBMC samples, were included among the approximately 99 TCR-beta libraries. The cohort was made up of 65 to 75 subjects, consisting of roughly 14 HAM/TSP patients, roughly 35 multiple sclerosis patients and about 20 healthy controls. The full study reports these points: The highest TCR clonal expansion was observed in HAM/TSP patients, whereas the lowest was observed in MS patients, even when compared with healthy controls. No identical CDR3 amino acid sequences were shared among expanded clones across subjects, suggesting private TCR-beta repertoires in all groups.

Counted from cysteine to phenylalanine, this CDR3 has 11 amino acids. The DNA shown is the 33-base CDR3, in frame from base 1. Per the germline V gene, SQVTM is the CDR1 and ANQGSEA is the CDR2. Clipping removes 7 bases from V and 3 bases from J, with 1 as the unmatched junction base count. cDNA was synthesized by template-switch 5'RACE using a primer with a 10-nucleotide random unique molecular identifier that tagged each TCR transcript. Every sequencing run yielded over 180 million TCR-beta sequences covering 15-18 subjects. The RNeasy kit was used to extract total RNA. The KAPA Real-time Library Amplification kit was used to amplify TCR-beta VDJ regions with primers targeting the TCR constant region and the 5'RACE anchor. Sample indexes and Illumina adaptors were added in a first PCR, and a second PCR then increased library yield. After Ampure bead purification, the roughly 650 bp TCR product was size-selected on a 2% E-gel SizeSelection system. Library quality was checked on a Bioanalyzer, concentration was measured with Qubit, and libraries were quantified with the Kapa Library Quantification kit before pooling. Paired-end 2 x 150 bp sequencing of the libraries was performed on an Illumina HiSeq 2500. To increase sequence diversity, about 23-32% phiX was spiked into each library pool. Per the original workflow: The UMI-based MiGEC pipeline processed quality-filtered reads and removed over 80% of raw TCR sequences during error correction. VDJ genes were aligned to IMGT germline references, and clonotypes were defined by unique CDR3 amino acid sequence plus V-J genes. Clonal expansion, Shannon diversity and CDR3 relatedness (CalcPairwiseDistances, ClusterSamples) were evaluated with VDJtools, and phylogenetic trees were built with CLCbio workbench. Using coefficient-of-variation modelling across technical triplicates, the study counted a clone as expanded if it had at least 8 unique UMIs. The public reads were quality trimmed at Q25 with fastp and then assembled into clones with MiXCR by TCRdb, keeping productive beta chains. Under each unique CDR3 protein, matching rows form one entry showing the most common genes and DNA. The V and J calls and clone size come from TCRdb's table, not from the authors' own analysis. Counted in this sample were some 10,000 distinct CDR3 sequences; roughly 21% of them appeared once. Of the sample, around 50% falls within the top ten clones.

The sample taken for sequencing was CD8+ T cells from blood. This TCR derives from a woman aged 60-75 years with HTLV-1-associated myelopathy (HAM/TSP). The chain is made from TRBV29-1 and TRBJ2-7, and 9 junctional nucleotides match TRBD1. In nucleotide form, the sequence is TGCAGCGCGGGACAGGGCTACGAGCAGTACTTC. It specifies CSAGQGYEQYF.